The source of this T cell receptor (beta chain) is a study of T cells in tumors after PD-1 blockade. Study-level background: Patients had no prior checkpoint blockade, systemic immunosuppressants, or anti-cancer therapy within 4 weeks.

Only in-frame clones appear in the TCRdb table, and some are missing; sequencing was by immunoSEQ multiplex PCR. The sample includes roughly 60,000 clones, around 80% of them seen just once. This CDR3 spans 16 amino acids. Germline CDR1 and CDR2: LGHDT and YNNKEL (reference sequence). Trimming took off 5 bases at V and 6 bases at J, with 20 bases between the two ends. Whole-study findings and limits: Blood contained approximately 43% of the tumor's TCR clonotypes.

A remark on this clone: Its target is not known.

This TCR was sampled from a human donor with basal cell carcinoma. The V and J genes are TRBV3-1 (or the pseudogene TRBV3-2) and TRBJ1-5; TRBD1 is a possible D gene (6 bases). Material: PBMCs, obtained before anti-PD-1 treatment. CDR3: CASSLGSRGRGQPQHF. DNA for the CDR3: TGTGCCAGCAGCTTGGGGTCCAGGGGAAGGGGTCAGCCCCAGCATTTT.